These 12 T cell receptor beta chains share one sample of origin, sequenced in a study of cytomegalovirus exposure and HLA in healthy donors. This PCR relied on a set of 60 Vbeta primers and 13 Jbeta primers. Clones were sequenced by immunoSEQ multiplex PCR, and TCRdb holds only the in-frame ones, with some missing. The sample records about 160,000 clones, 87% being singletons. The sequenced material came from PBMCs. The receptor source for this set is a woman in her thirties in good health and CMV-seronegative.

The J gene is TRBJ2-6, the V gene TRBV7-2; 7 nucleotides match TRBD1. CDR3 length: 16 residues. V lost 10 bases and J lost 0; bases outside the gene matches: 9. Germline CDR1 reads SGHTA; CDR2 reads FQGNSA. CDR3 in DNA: TGTGCCATACCTGGGACAGTGCTCTCTGGGGCCAACGTCCTGACTTTC. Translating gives CAIPGTVLSGANVLTF. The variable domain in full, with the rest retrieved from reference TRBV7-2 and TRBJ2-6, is GAGVSQSPSNKVTEKGKDVELRCDPISGHTALYWYRQSLGQGLEFLIYFQGNSAPDKSGLPSDRFSAERTGGSVSTLTIQRTQQEDSAVYLCAIPGTVLSGANVLTFGAGSRLTVL.

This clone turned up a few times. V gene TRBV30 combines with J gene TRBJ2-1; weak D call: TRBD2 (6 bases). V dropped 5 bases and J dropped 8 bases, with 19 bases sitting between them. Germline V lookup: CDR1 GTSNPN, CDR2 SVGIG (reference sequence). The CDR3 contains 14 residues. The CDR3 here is CAWRGDFSPHEQFF. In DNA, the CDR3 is TGTGCCTGGCGAGGGGACTTCTCCCCGCATGAGCAGTTCTTC.

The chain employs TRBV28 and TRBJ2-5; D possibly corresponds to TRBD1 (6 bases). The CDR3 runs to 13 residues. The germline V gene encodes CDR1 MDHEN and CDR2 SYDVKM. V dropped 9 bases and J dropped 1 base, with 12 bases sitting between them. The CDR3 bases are TGTGCCAGTCGTCCGGACAGCCAAGAGACCCAGTACTTC. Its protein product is CASRPDSQETQYF.

As DNA, the CDR3 is TGTGCCACCAGCAGAGGGACAGGGGGCTACTATGGCTACACCTTC. It yields the protein CATSRGTGGYYGYTF. This chain uses TRBV15 with TRBJ1-2, with 11 bases lining up with TRBD1. CDR3 length: 15 amino acids. From germline, CDR1 is LNHNV and CDR2 YYDKDF (reference sequence). Germline trimming cut 1 base from V and 3 bases from J; bases unmatched to any gene: 1.

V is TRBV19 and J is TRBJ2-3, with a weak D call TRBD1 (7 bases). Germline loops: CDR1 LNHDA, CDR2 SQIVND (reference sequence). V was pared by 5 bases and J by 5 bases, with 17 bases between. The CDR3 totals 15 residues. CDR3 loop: CASSGGGFFLDTQYF. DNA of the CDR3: TGTGCCAGTAGTGGAGGGGGCTTTTTTTTAGATACGCAGTATTTT. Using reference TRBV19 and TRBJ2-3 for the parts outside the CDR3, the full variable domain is DGGITQSPKYLFRKEGQNVTLSCEQNLNHDAMYWYRQDPGQGLRLIYYSQIVNDFQKGDIAEGYSVSREKKESFPLTVTSAQKNPTAFYLCASSGGGFFLDTQYFGPGTRLTVL.

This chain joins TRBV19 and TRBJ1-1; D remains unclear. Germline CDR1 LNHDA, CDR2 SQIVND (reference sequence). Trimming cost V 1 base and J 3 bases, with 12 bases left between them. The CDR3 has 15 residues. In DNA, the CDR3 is TGTGCCAGTAGTATAGGTGCAGGATTCGACACTGAAGCTTTCTTT. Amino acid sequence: CASSIGAGFDTEAFF.

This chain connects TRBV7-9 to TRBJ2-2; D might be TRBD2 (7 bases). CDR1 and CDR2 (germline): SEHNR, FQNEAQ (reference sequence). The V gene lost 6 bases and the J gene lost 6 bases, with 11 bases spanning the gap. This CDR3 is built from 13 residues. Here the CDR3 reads CASRGGGAGELFF. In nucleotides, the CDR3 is TGTGCCAGCAGAGGGGGGGGTGCCGGGGAGCTGTTTTTT. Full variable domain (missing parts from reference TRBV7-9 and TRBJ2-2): DTGVSQNPRHKITKRGQNVTFRCDPISEHNRLYWYRQTLGQGPEFLTYFQNEAQLEKSRLLSDRFSAERPKGSFSTLEIQRTEQGDSAMYLCASRGGGAGELFFGEGSRLTVL.

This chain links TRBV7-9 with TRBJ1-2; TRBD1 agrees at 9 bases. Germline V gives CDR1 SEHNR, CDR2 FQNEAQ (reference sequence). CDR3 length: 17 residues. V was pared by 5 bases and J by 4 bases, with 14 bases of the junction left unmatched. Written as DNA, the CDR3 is TGTGCCAGCAGCACCGCGCCGGGACAGGGAAGGGTCTATGGCTACACCTTC. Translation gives CASSTAPGQGRVYGYTF.

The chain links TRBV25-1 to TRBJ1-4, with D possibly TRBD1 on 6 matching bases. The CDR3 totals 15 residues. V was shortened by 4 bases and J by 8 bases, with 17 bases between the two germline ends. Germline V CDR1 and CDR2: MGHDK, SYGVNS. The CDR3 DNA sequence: TGTGCCAGCAGTGCCCCTGGGGCAGGGGAAGAAAAACTGTTTTTT. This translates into CASSAPGAGEEKLFF. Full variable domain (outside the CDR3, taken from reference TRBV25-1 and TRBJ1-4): EADIYQTPRYLVIGTGKKITLECSQTMGHDKMYWYQQDPGMELHLIHYSYGVNSTEKGDLSSESTVSRIRTEHFPLTLESARPSHTSQYLCASSAPGAGEEKLFFGSGTQLSVL.

The CDR3 nucleotides are TGTGCCAGCAGCATCAAGCCAGGGGGATCTGGAAACACCATATATTTT. This encodes CASSIKPGGSGNTIYF. This chain connects TRBV7-2 to TRBJ1-3; the match to TRBD1 covers 7 bases. Germline V lookup: CDR1 SGHTA, CDR2 FQGNSA. The CDR3 totals 16 residues. V lost 5 bases and J lost 1; bases outside the gene matches: 8.

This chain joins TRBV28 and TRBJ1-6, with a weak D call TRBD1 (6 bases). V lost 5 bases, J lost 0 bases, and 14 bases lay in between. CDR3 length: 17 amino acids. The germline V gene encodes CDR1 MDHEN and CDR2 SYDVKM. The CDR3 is CASSPRQEISYNSPLHF. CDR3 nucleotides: TGTGCCAGCAGTCCCCGACAGGAAATCTCCTATAATTCACCCCTCCACTTT.

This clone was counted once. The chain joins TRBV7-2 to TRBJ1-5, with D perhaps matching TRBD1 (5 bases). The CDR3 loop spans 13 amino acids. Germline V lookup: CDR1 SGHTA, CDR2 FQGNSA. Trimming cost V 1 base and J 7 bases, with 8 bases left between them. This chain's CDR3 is CASSLEQGQPQHF. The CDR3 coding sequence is TGTGCCAGCAGCTTAGAGCAGGGCCAGCCCCAGCATTTT.